What follows describes a single TCR beta chain. What it binds is unknown. The investigators reverse transcribed all of the isolated RNA, so they sequenced expressed TCRB transcripts. Regulatory, naive and central memory T cell samples averaged approximately 3.3 million reads. Method: immunoSEQ multiplex PCR; TCRdb's copy keeps in-frame clones and lacks some. This sample has 20,000 to 30,000 clones, with about 69% found just once. This sample was included in a study of beta chain features in type 1 diabetes. Study-level information: Researchers looked at about 110 million sorted cells across all samples.

Germline values: CDR1 MDHEN, CDR2 SYDVKM. The CDR3 sequence is 15 residues long. V shed 3 bases and J 5 bases; nucleotides not matched to a gene: 6. Points from the study as a whole: Any HLA effect on TCRB rearrangement was left unresolved by small sub-analyses. Type 1 diabetes patients had VDJ junctions that carried fewer insertions and more deletions. In every one of the four CD4+ subsets, TCRB CDR3s were moderately but significantly shorter in Type 1 diabetes patients.

The receptor was derived from a man aged 18 to 29 with type 1 diabetes. The sequencing input was Tregs from blood. This chain uses TRBV28 with TRBJ2-2, with TRBD2 matching 7 bases. CDR3 in DNA: TGTGCCAGCAGTTTCGCGGGAGTGGGGACCGGGGAGCTGTTTTTT. Encoded protein: CASSFAGVGTGELFF. Supplemented by reference TRBV28 and TRBJ2-2, the full variable domain reads DVKVTQSSRYLVKRTGEKVFLECVQDMDHENMFWYRQDPGLGLRLIYFSYDVKMKEKGDIPEGYSVSREKKERFSLILESASTNQTSMYLCASSFAGVGTGELFFGEGSRLTVL.